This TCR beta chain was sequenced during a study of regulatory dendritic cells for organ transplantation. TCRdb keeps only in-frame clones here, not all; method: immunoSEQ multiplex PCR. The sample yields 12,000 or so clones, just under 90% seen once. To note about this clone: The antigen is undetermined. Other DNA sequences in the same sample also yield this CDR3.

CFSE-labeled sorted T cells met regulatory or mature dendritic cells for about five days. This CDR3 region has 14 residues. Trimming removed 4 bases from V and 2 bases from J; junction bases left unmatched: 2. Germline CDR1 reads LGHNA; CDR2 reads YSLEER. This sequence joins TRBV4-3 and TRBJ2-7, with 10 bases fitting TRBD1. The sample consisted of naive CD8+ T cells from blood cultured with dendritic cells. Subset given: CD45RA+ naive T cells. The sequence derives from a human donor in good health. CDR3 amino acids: CASSPGTGAYEQYF. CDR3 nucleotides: TGCGCCAGCAGCCCGGGGACAGGGGCCTACGAGCAGTACTTC.